These T cell receptor beta chains were read from a single sample in a study of T cell repertoires in aging, cancer and after chemotherapy. TCRdb called the multiplex PCR reads again in MiXCR, with one record for every CDR3 protein. The table includes under 5,500 distinct CDR3 sequences, 27% detected once. Sequencing input: blood. The receptors come from a human donor with a solid tumor. Each CDR3 is given with its conserved first and last residue. D genes are given only for firm matches. The size field is filled for only some rows; it gives once, few, many or a size class.

size,V,J,D,DNA,CDR3
medium-sized,TRBV29-1,TRBJ1-1,.,TGCAGCGTTACAGAATTTAACACTGAAGCTTTCTTT,CSVTEFNTEAFF
.,TRBV12-3/TRBV12-4,TRBJ1-1,.,TGTGCCAGCAGTTTCGGGGGCGTCACTGAAGCTTTCTTT,CASSFGGVTEAFF
few,TRBV7-9,TRBJ2-4,TRBD1,TGTGCCAGCAGACCCGGACAGGGTGGGAACATTCAGTACTTC,CASRPGQGGNIQYF
.,TRBV7-2,TRBJ1-3,.,TGTGCCAGCAGCTTTCTTAGGGGCTCTGGAAACACCATATATTTT,CASSFLRGSGNTIYF
large,TRBV7-3,TRBJ2-1,TRBD2,TGTGCCAGCAGCTCGGAACTAGCGGACAATGAGCAGTTCTTC,CASSSELADNEQFF
few,TRBV6-5,TRBJ2-6,TRBD1,TGTGCCAGCAGTTACCAAAATCCCGGGACAGGCGCCGCCAACGTCCTGACTTTC,CASSYQNPGTGAANVLTF
.,TRBV6-5,TRBJ1-1,.,TGTGCCAGCAGTCCACGGACGGGGCCCCCTGAAGCTTTCTTT,CASSPRTGPPEAFF
.,TRBV7-9,TRBJ2-7,.,TGTGCCAGCAGCTTAGTTGGTGGCGTGGTATCCTACGAGCAGTACTTC,CASSLVGGVVSYEQYF
.,TRBV4-2,TRBJ1-3,TRBD1,TGTGCCAGCAGCCCGACAGGGGCCGACTCTGGAAACACCATATATTTT,CASSPTGADSGNTIYF
medium-sized,TRBV20-1,TRBJ2-1,.,TGCAGTGCTAGACCAGGGAGGTCCTACAATGAGCAGTTCTTC,CSARPGRSYNEQFF
.,TRBV7-2,TRBJ2-4,TRBD2,TGTGCCAGCAGCTTAGCGGGACTAGCGGGGGTAGCCAAAAACATTCAGTACTTC,CASSLAGLAGVAKNIQYF
medium-sized,TRBV19,TRBJ1-3,.,TGTGCCAGTAGTAACGGGATAGGAAACACCATATATTTT,CASSNGIGNTIYF
few,TRBV29-1,TRBJ2-7,TRBD2,TGCAGCGCCAGACTAGCGGCCCCCTACGAGCAGTACTTC,CSARLAAPYEQYF
few,TRBV20-1,TRBJ2-7,.,TGCAGTGCTAGATCTAGGGTCCCGCCTGCCTACGAGCAGTACTTC,CSARSRVPPAYEQYF
once,TRBV28,TRBJ2-1,TRBD2,TGTGCCAGCAGTCTGGGGCCTCGCGGGAGTTGGCGGTTCTTC,CASSLGPRGSWRFF
few,TRBV27,TRBJ2-2,.,TGTGCCAGCAGTTTGGTTGTAGGGGACGGCACCGGGGAGCTGTTTTTT,CASSLVVGDGTGELFF
medium-sized,TRBV30,TRBJ1-1,.,TGTGCCTGGAGTGTACATGGGACGACTGAAGCTTTCTTT,CAWSVHGTTEAFF
few,TRBV20-1,TRBJ1-3,.,TGCAGTGCGGGGACCGGAAACACCATATATTTT,CSAGTGNTIYF
few,TRBV12-3/TRBV12-4,TRBJ2-1,.,TGTGCCAGCAGTTTAGGACACGGGCTGCGGAATGAGCAGTTCTTC,CASSLGHGLRNEQFF
.,TRBV6-5,TRBJ1-1,.,TGTGCCAGCAGTTCATCCACAGGGCGCCGGGGGGCTTTCTTT,CASSSSTGRRGAFF
medium-sized,TRBV30,TRBJ2-7,TRBD2,TGTGCCTGGAGTACCTTCCCAGCGGGGAGAGACGAGCAGTACTTC,CAWSTFPAGRDEQYF
few,TRBV19,TRBJ1-2,TRBD1,TGTGCCAGTAGTACCCCGGACAGGGGGCTTGGCTATGGCTACACCTTC,CASSTPDRGLGYGYTF
once,TRBV28,TRBJ2-2,TRBD2,TGTGCCAGCAGTTCCGGGGGGGTTGGGACCGGGGAGCTGTTTTTT,CASSSGGVGTGELFF
.,TRBV5-1,TRBJ1-6,.,TGCGCCAGCAGCTTCAGTTCAGGGGATAATTCACCCCTCCACTTT,CASSFSSGDNSPLHF
.,TRBV7-9,TRBJ2-7,.,TGTGCCAGCAGCTTAGGAAGGTCCTACGAGCAGTACTTC,CASSLGRSYEQYF